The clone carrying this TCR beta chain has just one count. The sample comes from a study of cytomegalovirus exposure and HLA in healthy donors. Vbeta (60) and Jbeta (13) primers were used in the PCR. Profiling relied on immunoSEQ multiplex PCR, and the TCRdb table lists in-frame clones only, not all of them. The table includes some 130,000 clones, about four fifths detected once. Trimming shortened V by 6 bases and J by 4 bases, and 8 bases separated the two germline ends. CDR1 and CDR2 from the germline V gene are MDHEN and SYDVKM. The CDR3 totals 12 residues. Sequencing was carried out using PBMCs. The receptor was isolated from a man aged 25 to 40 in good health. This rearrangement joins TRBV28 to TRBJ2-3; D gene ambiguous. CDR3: CASRPSADTQYF. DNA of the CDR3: TGTGCCAGCAGACCTTCAGCAGATACGCAGTATTTT.